A single sample gave rise to the 17 T cell receptor beta chains below, sequenced in a study of T-cell memory formation after mild COVID-19. TCRdb reprocessed the 5' RACE reads with MiXCR, giving one entry per CDR3 protein. The sample lists approximately 490,000 distinct CDR3 sequences, about 20% seen once, with under 15% in the top ten. Sequenced: PBMCs or a T cell subset sorted from them (not recorded which). These receptors were collected from an adult woman who had mild COVID-19 (a few samples of this study predate the infection). Cell type and time point are not known.

This clonotype was seen a handful of times. J is TRBJ1-1 and V is TRBV12-3 or TRBV12-4; D remains ambiguous. The V end was cut by 3 bases, the J end by 2 bases, with 4 bases between. There are 12 residues in the CDR3. CDR3 region: CASSFINTEAFF. The CDR3 DNA sequence: TGTGCCAGCAGTTTTATAAACACTGAAGCTTTCTTT.

V usage is TRBV12-3 or TRBV12-4 and J usage is TRBJ1-5; D is uncertain. This CDR3 comprises 14 residues. Trimming cost V 4 bases and J 5 bases, with 12 bases left between them. The CDR3 DNA sequence: TGTGCCAGCAGTTGGGGAACCGGAGATCAGCCCCAGCATTTT. This sequence encodes CASSWGTGDQPQHF.

The V and J genes are TRBV12-3 or TRBV12-4 and TRBJ2-7; 8 positions agree with TRBD2. The CDR3 covers 15 residues. Trimming removed 6 bases from V and 3 bases from J; junction bases left unmatched: 10. CDR3 nucleotides: TGTGCCAGCAGCCGGGGGACTAGTTACAACTACGAGCAGTACTTC. This translates into CASSRGTSYNYEQYF.

This clonotype occurred a few times. V gene TRBV29-1 combines with J gene TRBJ1-2; 10 nucleotides align to TRBD1. The CDR3 sequence is 13 residues long. V shed 6 bases, J shed 1 base, and the junction held 2 bases outside the gene matches. The germline CDR1 and CDR2 sequences are SQVTM and ANQGSEA. Here the CDR3 DNA reads TGCAGCGTCGGGACAGGGGTTAACTATGGCTACACCTTC. Translated: CSVGTGVNYGYTF.

This clonotype was seen a few times. The V gene is TRBV7-2, the J gene TRBJ1-6; the match to TRBD1 covers 9 bases. The ends lost 3 bases at V and 4 bases at J; junction bases unmatched: 4. CDR3 length: 16 amino acids. CDR1 SGHTA and CDR2 FQGNSA come from the germline V gene. CDR3 DNA: TGTGCCAGCAGCTTCCTACAGGGGGCGTATAATTCACCCCTCCACTTT. This sequence encodes CASSFLQGAYNSPLHF.

In this sample, this clonotype turned up a few times. V is TRBV20-1 and J is TRBJ1-3; D gene ambiguous. CDR3 length equals 18 residues. Germline CDR1 reads DFQATT; CDR2 reads SNEGSKA (reference sequence). V lost 0 bases and J lost 0, with 18 bases in between. This CDR3 reads CSARDSGKVRSSGNTIYF. The CDR3 coding sequence is TGCAGTGCTAGAGATTCCGGGAAAGTGCGATCCTCTGGAAACACCATATATTTT.

This clonotype showed up just a few times. The chain couples TRBV7-9 to TRBJ2-3; possibly TRBD1 or TRBD2 for D (5 bases each). The V and J ends lost 5 bases and 2 bases respectively, with 14 bases between them. Germline lookup yields CDR1 SEHNR and CDR2 FQNEAQ (reference sequence). This CDR3 is 15 amino acids long. In DNA, the CDR3 is TGTGCCAGCAGCCCGGTGGGGGACCTCACAGATACGCAGTATTTT. It translates to CASSPVGDLTDTQYF.

The chain has TRBV7-8 and TRBJ2-7; no definite D call. Trimming stripped 1 base from V and 2 bases from J, with 9 bases between. This CDR3 has 14 amino acids. Germline CDR1 is SGHVS and CDR2 is FQNEAQ. In DNA form, the CDR3 reads TGTGCCAGCAGCTTAGAAGGGTCTACCTACGAGCAGTACTTC. Protein product: CASSLEGSTYEQYF.

The J gene is TRBJ2-1, the V gene TRBV24-1; TRBD2 is a possible D gene (6 bases). The germline V and J ends were trimmed by 5 bases and 7 bases, with 14 bases remaining between them. The length of the CDR3 is 14 residues. The V gene's germline CDR1 is KGHDR and CDR2 SFDVKD. The chain's CDR3 is CATSGDGSPNEQFF. CDR3 in DNA: TGTGCCACCAGTGGGGACGGGAGTCCGAATGAGCAGTTCTTC.

The V call is TRBV3-1, the J call TRBJ2-1; either TRBD1 or TRBD2 may supply D (6 bases each). CDR1 and CDR2 (germline): LGHDT, YNNKEL (reference sequence). CDR3 length equals 11 residues. V was shortened by 5 bases and J by 12 bases, with 11 bases between the two germline ends. DNA for the CDR3: TGTGCCAGCAGCGAACAGGGAGGGCAGTTCTTC. Translating gives CASSEQGGQFF.

This clonotype was observed a handful of times. V gene TRBV24-1 combines with J gene TRBJ1-1, with D tentatively TRBD1 (6 bases). CDR1 KGHDR and CDR2 SFDVKD come from the germline V gene. V was shortened by 2 bases and J by 1 base, with 16 bases between the two germline ends. The CDR3 covers 17 residues. The chain's CDR3 is CATSDSGTGIENTEAFF. In DNA, the CDR3 is TGTGCCACCAGTGATTCAGGTACAGGGATCGAGAACACTGAAGCTTTCTTT.

The chain combines TRBV11-2 with TRBJ2-2; 7 nucleotides agree with TRBD1. CDR3 length equals 16 residues. The junction had 10 bases not matched to a gene; V was cut back by 3 bases and J by 6 bases. Germline loops: CDR1 SGHAT, CDR2 FQNNGV. The CDR3 sequence: CASSFQQGKGAGELFF. As DNA, the CDR3 is TGTGCCAGCAGCTTCCAACAGGGGAAAGGGGCCGGGGAGCTGTTTTTT.

The chain joins TRBV19 to TRBJ2-2; D gene ambiguous. This CDR3 spans 12 amino acids. V lost 10 bases, J lost 1 base, and 7 bases lay in between. CDR1 and CDR2 (germline): LNHDA, SQIVND (reference sequence). CDR3 residues: CAMEGNTGELFF. CDR3 nucleotide sequence: TGTGCCATGGAAGGGAACACCGGGGAGCTGTTTTTT. The entire variable domain, with the rest obtained from reference TRBV19 and TRBJ2-2, is as follows: DGGITQSPKYLFRKEGQNVTLSCEQNLNHDAMYWYRQDPGQGLRLIYYSQIVNDFQKGDIAEGYSVSREKKESFPLTVTSAQKNPTAFYLCAMEGNTGELFFGEGSRLTVL.

This clonotype was detected only a few times. The chain employs TRBV25-1 and TRBJ2-1; 10 bases line up with TRBD2. V was pared by 3 bases and J by 4 bases, with 9 bases of the junction left unmatched. The V gene's germline CDR1 is MGHDK and CDR2 SYGVNS. The CDR3 contains 17 residues. The CDR3 sequence: CASSDTHLAGDYNEQFF. The CDR3 DNA reads TGTGCCAGCAGTGACACCCATCTAGCGGGGGATTACAATGAGCAGTTCTTC.

This chain uses TRBV3-1 with TRBJ1-1; TRBD1 aligns across 9 bases. This CDR3 contains 13 residues. Trimming removed 4 bases from V and 6 bases from J; junction bases left unmatched: 3. In germline, CDR1 is LGHDT, CDR2 YNNKEL (reference sequence). The CDR3 protein is CASSLNRGPEAFF. CDR3 DNA sequence: TGTGCCAGCAGCCTTAACAGGGGGCCTGAAGCTTTCTTT.

This clonotype was seen a handful of times. The gene calls are TRBV5-5 and TRBJ1-1, with D possibly TRBD1 on 6 matching bases. The length of the CDR3 is 14 residues. CDR1 is SGHKS and CDR2 is YYEKEE in the germline V gene (reference sequence). V was cut by 3 bases and J by 0 bases, with 9 bases left in between. The CDR3 region is CASSYGDMNTEAFF. For the CDR3, the DNA is TGTGCCAGCAGCTATGGGGACATGAACACTGAAGCTTTCTTT.

This clonotype was seen a handful of times. One end of the junction varies from germline; a read error may be responsible. V usage is TRBV7-7 and J usage is TRBJ2-5, with D unclear. The CDR3 sequence is 14 residues long. Germline-derived CDR1 and CDR2 are SSHAT and FNYEAQ (reference sequence). CDR3 region: CASSLEAEQETQYF. The CDR3 DNA reads as TGTGCTAGCAGCTTAGAGGCAGAACAAGAGACCCAGTACTTC.